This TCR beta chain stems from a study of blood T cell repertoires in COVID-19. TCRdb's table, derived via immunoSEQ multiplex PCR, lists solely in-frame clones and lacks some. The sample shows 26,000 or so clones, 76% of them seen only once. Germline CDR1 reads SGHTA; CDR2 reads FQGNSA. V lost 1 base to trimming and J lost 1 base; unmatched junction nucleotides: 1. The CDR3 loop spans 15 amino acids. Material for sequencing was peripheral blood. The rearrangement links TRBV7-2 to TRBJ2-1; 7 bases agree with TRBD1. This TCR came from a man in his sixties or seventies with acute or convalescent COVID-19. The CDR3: CASSLVGQSYNEQFF. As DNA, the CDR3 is TGTGCCAGCAGCTTAGTGGGACAGTCCTACAATGAGCAGTTCTTC.